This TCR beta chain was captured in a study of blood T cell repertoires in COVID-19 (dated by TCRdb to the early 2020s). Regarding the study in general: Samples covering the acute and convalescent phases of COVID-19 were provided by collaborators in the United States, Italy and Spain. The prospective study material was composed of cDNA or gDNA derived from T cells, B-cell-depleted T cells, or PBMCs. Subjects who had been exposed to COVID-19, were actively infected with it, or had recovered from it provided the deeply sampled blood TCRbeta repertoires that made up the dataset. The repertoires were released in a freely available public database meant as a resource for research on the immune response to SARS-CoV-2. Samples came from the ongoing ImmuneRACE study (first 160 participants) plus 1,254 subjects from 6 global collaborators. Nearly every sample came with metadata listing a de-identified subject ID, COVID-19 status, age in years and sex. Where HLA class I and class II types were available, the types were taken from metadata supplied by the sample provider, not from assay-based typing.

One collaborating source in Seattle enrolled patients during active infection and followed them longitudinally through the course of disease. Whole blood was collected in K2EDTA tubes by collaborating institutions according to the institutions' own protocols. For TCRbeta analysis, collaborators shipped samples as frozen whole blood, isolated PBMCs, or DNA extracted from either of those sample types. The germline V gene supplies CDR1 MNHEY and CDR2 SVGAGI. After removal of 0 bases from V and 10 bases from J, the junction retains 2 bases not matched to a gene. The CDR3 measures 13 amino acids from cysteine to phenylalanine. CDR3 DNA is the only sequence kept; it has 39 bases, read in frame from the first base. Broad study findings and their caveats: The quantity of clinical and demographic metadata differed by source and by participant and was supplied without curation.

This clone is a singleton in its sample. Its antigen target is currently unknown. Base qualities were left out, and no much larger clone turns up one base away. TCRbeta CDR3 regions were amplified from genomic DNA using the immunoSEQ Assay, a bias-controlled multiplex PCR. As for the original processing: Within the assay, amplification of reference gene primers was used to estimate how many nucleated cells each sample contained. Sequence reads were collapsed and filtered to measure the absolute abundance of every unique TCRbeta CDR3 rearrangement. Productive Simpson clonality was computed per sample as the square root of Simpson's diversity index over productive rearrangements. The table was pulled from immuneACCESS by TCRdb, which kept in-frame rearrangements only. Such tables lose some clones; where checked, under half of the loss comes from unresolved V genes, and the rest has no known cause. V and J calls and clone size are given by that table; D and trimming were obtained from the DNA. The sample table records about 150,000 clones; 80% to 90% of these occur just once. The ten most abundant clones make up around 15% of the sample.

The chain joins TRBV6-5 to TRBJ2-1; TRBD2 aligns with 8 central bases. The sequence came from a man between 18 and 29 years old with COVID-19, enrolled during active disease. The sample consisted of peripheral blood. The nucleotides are TGTGCCAGCAGTTACTCCCCTAGCGGGGAGCAGTTCTTC. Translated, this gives CASSYSPSGEQFF.